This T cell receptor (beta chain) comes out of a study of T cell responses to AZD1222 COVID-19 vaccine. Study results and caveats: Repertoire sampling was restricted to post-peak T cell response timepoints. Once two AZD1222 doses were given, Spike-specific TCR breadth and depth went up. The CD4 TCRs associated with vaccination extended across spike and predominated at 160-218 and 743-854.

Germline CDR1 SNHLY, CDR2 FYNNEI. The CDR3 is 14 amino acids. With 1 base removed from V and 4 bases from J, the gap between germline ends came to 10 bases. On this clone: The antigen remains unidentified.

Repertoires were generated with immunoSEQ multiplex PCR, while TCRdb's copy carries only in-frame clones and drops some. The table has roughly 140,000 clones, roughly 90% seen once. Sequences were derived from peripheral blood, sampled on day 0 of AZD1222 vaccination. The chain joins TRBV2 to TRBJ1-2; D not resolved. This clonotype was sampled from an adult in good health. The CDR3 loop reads CASSEGASIYGYTF. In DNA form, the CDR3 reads TGTGCCAGCAGTGAAGGGGCCTCCATCTATGGCTACACCTTC.